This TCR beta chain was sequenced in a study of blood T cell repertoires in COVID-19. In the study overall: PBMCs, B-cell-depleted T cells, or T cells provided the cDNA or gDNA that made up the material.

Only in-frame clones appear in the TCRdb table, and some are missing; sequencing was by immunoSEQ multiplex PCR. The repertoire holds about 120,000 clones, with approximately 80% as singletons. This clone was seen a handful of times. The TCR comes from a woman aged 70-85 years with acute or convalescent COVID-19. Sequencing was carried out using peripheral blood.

This chain's CDR3 is CASRAFDEQFF. The CDR3 region has the DNA TGTGCCAGTAGAGCCTTTGATGAGCAGTTCTTC. V is TRBV3-1 (or the pseudogene TRBV3-2) and J is TRBJ2-1, with no clear D. V lost 9 bases, J lost 8 bases, and 11 bases lay in between. Germline assignment: CDR1 LGHDT and CDR2 YNNKEL (reference sequence). The CDR3 consists of 11 residues.